Listed here are 2 T cell receptor beta chains from one sample, sequenced in a study of shared T cell receptors in the human thymus. Here immunoSEQ multiplex PCR was the method, and the copy in TCRdb shows in-frame clones only, minus some. This repertoire shows roughly 560,000 clones, more than 75% found once; its top ten account for more than 0.01%. The data also belong to a second study, concerning human thymus T cells.

The sequenced material came from thymocytes. All receptors derive from a boy under three years old with a congenital heart defect.

The V gene is TRBV9, the J gene TRBJ2-7; TRBD2 matches 13 bases. The CDR3 loop spans 14 amino acids. V dropped 7 bases and J dropped 4; count of bases not matched to a gene: 5. The germline V gene encodes CDR1 SGDLS and CDR2 YYNGEE. Here the CDR3 DNA reads TGTGCCAGCTCCCCGACTAGCGGGAGGTACGAGCAGTACTTC. Protein: CASSPTSGRYEQYF.

This chain joins TRBV5-4 and TRBJ2-6; 8 bases line up with TRBD2. The germline CDR1 and CDR2 sequences are SGHNT and YYREEE (reference sequence). CDR3 length: 20 residues. Trimming cost V 4 bases and J 0 bases; bases outside gene matches: 15. CDR3 DNA: TGTGCCAGCAGCCGCGTGAGCGCGGGAGGCCTTTCCTCTGGGGCCAACGTCCTGACTTTC. Its protein is CASSRVSAGGLSSGANVLTF.